This T cell receptor (beta chain) was sequenced in a study of T cells in Graves' hyperthyroidism and ophthalmopathy (dated by TCRdb to about 2019). For the study in its entirety: Peripheral blood samples were taken at the time of initial diagnosis, prior to any treatment. A discovery cohort of about a hundred patients, 43 with Graves' ophthalmopathy and approximately 57 with stable Graves' hyperthyroidism, was used to find distinguishing TCR V-J signatures. Prospective prediction of ophthalmopathy was tested in an independent validation cohort of 18 to 20 hyperthyroidism patients and 15 to 17 patients who later progressed to ophthalmopathy. For training and testing, the 100 or so patients in the discovery cohort were randomly divided in a 7:3 ratio. In addition, the study compared T-cell repertoires in thyroid tissue and in blood from a handful of Graves' hyperthyroidism patients. Once sampling was done, hyperthyroidism patients were given methimazole at a starting dose of 30 mg daily, whereas ophthalmopathy patients were given high-dose intravenous methylprednisolone. The paper reports TCR Vbeta CDR3 sequencing of fewer than 150 peripheral blood samples: 40 to 45 ophthalmopathy, roughly 80 hyperthyroidism and 17 progressor patients. What the research found in general, with its limitations: Sample size was not statistically predetermined, and blinding of investigators to group allocation was not performed. In cross-validation, a model built on a 13 V-J signature told ophthalmopathy apart from stable hyperthyroidism with approximately 90% sensitivity and about 81% specificity, and in testing the same model reached 80%/75%. In validation, progression to ophthalmopathy was predicted by the model with 55% to 71% sensitivity and roughly 76% specificity, a median of 6.5 months before onset. Most expanded thyroid clonotypes (frequency above 0.001) were also found in blood, which suggests that blood repertoires may mirror thyroid immune responses.

CDR1 and CDR2 were assigned from the germline V gene (reference sequence) as SGHAT and FQDESV. From the cysteine through the phenylalanine, the CDR3 covers 13 amino acids. The entry retains the CDR3 DNA only, 39 bases that are in frame from base 1. The TCR beta CDR3 regions were amplified from RNA transcripts. For the first round of RT-PCR on the TCR CDR3, the HTBI primer set was used together with the Qiagen OneStep RT-PCR kit. The libraries were constructed in a second round of multiplex PCR and then size-selected and purified. Sequencing of the libraries was done on an Illumina HiSeq2000 using paired-end 100 bp reads. The source study handled its data this way. SOAPnuke was used to process the raw data, removing reads that contained adapters or uncalled bases, had a mean Phred below 15, or lacked an exact match to the constant primer or identifier. High-quality paired reads were merged with COPE v1.2.5, and unique nucleotide sequences were defined as clonotypes. MiTCR v1.1 was used to align the clonotypes against IMGT TRBV, TRBD and TRBJ reference segments. Analysis was restricted to V-J combinations with a frequency above 0.0001, which covered roughly 99% of repertoires. The TCS score was defined as the ratio of F50 (clonal expansion) to E x V (chaos), calculated using BLOSUM62-based TCRdist between CDR3 peptides within each V-J. Welch's t-statistics and random forest reduced around 550 V-J features to roughly 13, which were used in a naive Bayes classifier (R e1071). The public reads were quality trimmed at Q25 with fastp and then assembled into clones with MiXCR by TCRdb, keeping productive beta chains. Entries are consolidated by CDR3 protein sequence, retaining the most common genes and DNA. The V and J calls and clone size are TCRdb's, not the authors'. The sample table shows 300,000 to 450,000 distinct CDR3 sequences, and around 25% are seen once. The ten largest clones represent less than 85% of the sample.

This clonotype has a count of ten or more. Its antigen is not yet known. Germline and junction disagree at one end, which may indicate a read error. Stable Graves' hyperthyroidism was defined as no progression to ophthalmopathy during 18 months of follow-up. The hyperthyroidism patients were between 18 and 65 years old and newly diagnosed, with a disease duration of less than 2 months. Exclusion was applied to patients with uncontrolled infections, other autoimmune diseases, pregnancy or lactation. Diagnoses relied on clinical symptoms, serum thyroxine and TRAb, thyroid ultrasound and orbital computed tomography. PBMCs were separated from 10 ml of fresh peripheral blood using Ficoll-Paque density gradient centrifugation. Total RNA was extracted using Trizol reagent, and RNA quality was assessed on an Agilent 2100 Bioanalyzer.

The sequencing input was blood. The receptor comes from a middle-aged man with Graves' hyperthyroidism. The chain is encoded by TRBV11-1 joined to TRBJ1-1; there is no confident call for the D gene. The CDR3: CASSSDMNTKAFF. The nucleotide sequence reads TGTGCCAGCAGCTCCGACATGAACACTAAAGCTTTCTTT.